This TCR beta chain was captured in a study of T cell changes during pregnancy in multiple sclerosis. The data were produced by immunoSEQ multiplex PCR, yet TCRdb's version contains in-frame clones alone and is incomplete. The sample contains tens of thousands of clones, about 91% of which appear only once. CDR3 size: 15 residues. CDR1 and CDR2 from the germline V gene are SGHTA and FQGTGA. Trimming stripped 5 bases from V and 5 bases from J, with 18 bases between. The receptor's source is a female donor in good health, enrolled as a control in a pregnancy study. This chain connects TRBV7-3 to TRBJ1-1; D is possibly TRBD1 (6 bases). Sequenced here: CD4+ T cells from peripheral blood mononuclear cells, sampled in the second trimester of pregnancy. The CDR3 coding sequence is TGTGCCAGCAGCCCGCAGGGTGGGGACAATACTGAAGCTTTCTTT. This encodes CASSPQGGDNTEAFF.